This T cell receptor beta chain was identified in a study of T cells in Graves' hyperthyroidism and ophthalmopathy. Overall study findings and caveats: Ophthalmopathy was separated from stable hyperthyroidism by a 13 V-J model. Most expanded thyroid clonotypes above 0.001 also appeared in blood.

Based on clinical symptoms, serum thyroxine and TRAb, thyroid ultrasound and orbital computed tomography, diagnoses were reached. PBMCs stemmed from 8.5 to 10 ml fresh peripheral blood. V lost 6 bases to trimming and J lost 6 bases, with 15 bases between them. The CDR3 length is 14 residues. This clonotype was seen many times. Its target is unknown. TCR beta CDR3 regions were amplified from RNA. Researchers ran a first-round RT-PCR on the TCR CDR3 using the HTBI primer set. TCRdb reanalysed the multiplex PCR reads using MiXCR and keeps one entry per CDR3 protein. The table lists more than 350,000 distinct CDR3 sequences, approximately 15% of them singletons.

The sequence was collected from a woman aged 30 to 39 with Graves' ophthalmopathy. The specimen sequenced was blood. The rearrangement joins TRBV12-3 or TRBV12-4 to TRBJ1-5; a possible D gene is TRBD1 (5 bases). The CDR3 nucleotides read TGTGCCAGCAGCCCAGGGAAAGACAGTCAGCCCCAGCATTTT. It yields the protein CASSPGKDSQPQHF.